The 10 T cell receptor beta chains listed next were all sequenced from one sample in a study of cytomegalovirus exposure and HLA in healthy donors. 13 Jbeta primers and 60 Vbeta primers were used for the PCR. Only in-frame clones appear in the TCRdb table, and some are missing; sequencing was by immunoSEQ multiplex PCR. The sample comprises fewer than 200,000 clones, roughly 71% of which are singletons, and more than 1.3% rests with the top ten. The specimen was PBMCs. The receptors stem from a girl aged 10 to 17 in good health and CMV-seronegative.

This clone was recorded once. The chain is built from TRBV2 and TRBJ1-2; unclear D gene. Per germline, CDR1 SNHLY and CDR2 FYNNEI. The ends were cut back, 7 bases at V and 2 bases at J, with 11 bases in the middle. The CDR3 covers 13 residues. In nucleotides, the CDR3 is TGTGCCAGCAAGACCGACGGGAACTATGGCTACACCTTC. Amino acid sequence: CASKTDGNYGYTF.

This clone was seen more than once but under ten times. The genes are TRBV5-1 and TRBJ1-1, with 8 bases lining up with TRBD1. Germline V gene lookup returns CDR1 SGHRS and CDR2 YFSETQ. The CDR3 loop spans 13 amino acids. V trimming: 7 bases; J trimming: 5 bases; junction bases outside the gene matches: 7. The chain's CDR3 is CASHLRQGTEAFF. The CDR3 nucleotides read TGCGCCAGCCACCTACGACAGGGGACTGAAGCTTTCTTT. Full variable domain (rest looked up from reference TRBV5-1 and TRBJ1-1): KAGVTQTPRYLIKTRGQQVTLSCSPISGHRSVSWYQQTPGQGLQFLFEYFSETQRNKGNFPGRFSGRQFSNSRSEMNVSTLELGDSALYLCASHLRQGTEAFFGQGTRLTVV.

V gene TRBV10-3 combines with J gene TRBJ2-3; no firm D call. Per the germline V gene, CDR1 is ENHRY and CDR2 is SYGVKD. This CDR3 has 15 amino acids. V lost 1 base and J lost 5, with 13 bases in between. The CDR3 is CAISEWQASEDTQYF. The CDR3 DNA reads TGTGCCATCAGTGAGTGGCAGGCGTCGGAAGATACGCAGTATTTT.

The chain carries TRBV29-1 and TRBJ2-3; 7 positions match TRBD1. V lost 6 bases, J lost 2 bases, and 8 bases stayed unmatched. The CDR3 has 14 residues. Germline CDR1 SQVTM, CDR2 ANQGSEA. The CDR3 nucleotides read TGCAGCGTCCCGGGACAGCTCCTCACAGATACGCAGTATTTT. Its protein product is CSVPGQLLTDTQYF.

Of note for this clone: The same CDR3 also results from other DNA sequences found in this sample. The chain links TRBV7-9 to TRBJ2-3; tentative D call: TRBD2 (6 bases). The V gene lost 3 bases and the J gene lost 0 bases, with 7 bases spanning the gap. From germline, CDR1 is SEHNR and CDR2 FQNEAQ (reference sequence). CDR3 size: 14 residues. As DNA, the CDR3 is TGTGCCAGCAGCTTCGGGACTAGCACAGATACGCAGTATTTT. Amino acid sequence: CASSFGTSTDTQYF.

The rearrangement uses TRBV2 and TRBJ2-3; no reliable D call. CDR1 and CDR2 (germline): SNHLY, FYNNEI. The ends were cut back, 6 bases at V and 5 bases at J, with 12 bases in the middle. The CDR3 loop spans 13 amino acids. This CDR3 is CASSLSLGDTQYF. As DNA, the CDR3 is TGTGCCAGCAGCCTTTCCCTAGGAGATACGCAGTATTTT.

This clone was recorded only once. The chain carries TRBV27 and TRBJ2-1; a weak D match, TRBD2 (6 bases). CDR1 and CDR2 from the germline V gene are MNHEY and SMNVEV (reference sequence). Trimming stripped 0 bases from V and 5 bases from J, with 11 bases between. The CDR3 has 15 amino acids. CDR3 residues: CASSLSPGGDNEQFF. The CDR3 DNA is TGTGCCAGCAGTTTATCCCCTGGAGGGGACAATGAGCAGTTCTTC.

This chain links TRBV13 with TRBJ1-1, with a tentative D call TRBD1 (5 bases). Germline-derived CDR1 and CDR2 are PRHDT and FYEKMQ (reference sequence). This CDR3 is built from 14 residues. Trimming took 4 bases from V and 4 from J, leaving 13 bases between them. The CDR3 sequence: CASSSPTGGTEAFF. CDR3 DNA sequence: TGTGCCAGCAGCTCACCCACGGGGGGCACTGAAGCTTTCTTT.

This clone was seen more than once but under ten times. Here the CDR3 reads CATSRDLPDTQYF. Here the CDR3 DNA reads TGTGCCACCAGCAGAGATCTTCCAGATACGCAGTATTTT. The chain recombines TRBV15 with TRBJ2-3, with D unresolved. The CDR3 spans 13 residues. Looked up from germline, CDR1 is LNHNV and CDR2 is YYDKDF (reference sequence). V gave up 0 bases and J gave up 4 bases, with 5 bases separating them. The full variable domain, completed using reference TRBV15 and TRBJ2-3, is DAMVIQNPRYQVTQFGKPVTLSCSQTLNHNVMYWYQQKSSQAPKLLFHYYDKDFNNEADTPDNFQSRRPNTSFCFLDIRSPGLGDTAMYLCATSRDLPDTQYFGPGTRLTVL.

The J gene is TRBJ1-1, the V gene TRBV9; possible D gene TRBD1, 6 bases. The ends were cut back, 0 bases at V and 7 bases at J, with 13 bases in the middle. This CDR3 has 14 amino acids. Per the germline V gene, CDR1 is SGDLS and CDR2 is YYNGEE. CDR3 amino acids: CASSVEGVGVEAFF. CDR3 DNA sequence: TGTGCCAGCAGCGTAGAGGGGGTCGGGGTTGAAGCTTTCTTT.